The following is a TCR beta chain sequence with its context. CDR3 size: 15 residues. Germline CDR1 is SNHLY and CDR2 is FYNNEI. The junction had 8 bases not matched to a gene; V was cut back by 3 bases and J by 8 bases. Some clones are missing from TCRdb's copy, which holds only in-frame ones; the method was immunoSEQ multiplex PCR. The repertoire holds 1.4 million to 1.5 million clones, with 96% as singletons. These data originate in a study of shared clonotypes between healthy human individuals. A split of CD4+ cells into CD45RA+ naive and CD45RA-negative memory subsets was performed. The V call is TRBV2, the J call TRBJ2-1, with 9 positions matching TRBD2. The source is a young man in good health. Specimen: naive CD4+ T cells sorted from blood. Subset noted: CD45RA+ positively selected. CDR3 protein: CASSDPAGGLDEQFF. CDR3 nucleotide sequence: TGTGCCAGCAGTGACCCAGCGGGAGGTCTCGATGAGCAGTTCTTC.